The clone carrying this T cell receptor beta chain has just a few counts. Its target is not known. A much bigger clone sits one base away, suggesting this may be a read error. This record belongs to a study of blood T cells in healthy people across ages. The CDR3 runs 15 residues. Germline values: CDR1 MDHEN, CDR2 SYDVKM. Then a second PCR, running about 6 to 12 cycles, was carried out with a sample-barcoded 5' primer and a J-beta primer mix. A tag from a template-switch adaptor with 12 random nucleotides marked each cDNA molecule. There were at least 2.5 million CDR3-containing paired-end reads obtained from each sample. TCRdb redid the calling of the 5' RACE reads with MiXCR, one entry per CDR3 protein. The data hold about 650,000 distinct CDR3 sequences, with 32% observed a single time. The study, taken as a whole, reports: Whereas aged donors had fewer naive CD4+ cells, long-lived donors had more of them and higher diversity. Significant beta diversity loss was already apparent by age roughly 40, declining roughly linearly.

This clonotype originated in an elderly woman in good health. What was sequenced was blood. The chain links TRBV28 to TRBJ2-2; 9 nucleotides agree with TRBD1. CDR3: CASSWDRAGTGERFF. The CDR3 DNA reads as TGTGCCAGCAGTTGGGACAGGGCCGGCACCGGGGAGCGGTTTTTT.